This is a list of T cell receptor beta chains from one sample in a study of identical twins. TCRdb itself ran the 5' RACE reads through MiXCR, one entry per CDR3 protein. The repertoire includes around 680,000 distinct CDR3 sequences, under 9% of them detected once, and 0.98% sits in the top ten. The same specimen was also included in a second study, on yellow fever vaccine responses in identical twins.

The sequenced material came from PBMCs. The receptors were sampled from a woman aged 18-29 years in good health. CDR3s leave out the opening cysteine and the closing phenylalanine or tryptophan. Each record gives: CDR3 protein, J gene, V gene.

ASSLDGGRVQETQY,TRBJ2-5,TRBV5-1
ASSLTRDIQY,TRBJ2-4,TRBV11-2
SARGAGTRHPFEQY,TRBJ2-7,TRBV20-1
ASSRPRALAAEQF,TRBJ2-1,TRBV19
ASSSGQKSNEKLF,TRBJ1-4,TRBV7-2
ASSRPTGPDTQY,TRBJ2-3,TRBV6-1
ASKLGSGNQPQH,TRBJ1-5,TRBV27
ASGAGAGELF,TRBJ2-2,TRBV28
ASSSDRLMSNEQF,TRBJ2-1,TRBV4-3
ASSSPSSGLYGYT,TRBJ1-2,TRBV27
SARDRNPTWETQY,TRBJ2-5,TRBV20-1
ASSLVTPANYGYT,TRBJ1-2,TRBV7-2
ASSLLGPGLAHTGELF,TRBJ2-2,TRBV11-1
ASSAIGGLQF,TRBJ2-1,TRBV9
ASSMKNTGELF,TRBJ2-2,TRBV28
ASKTAAAKNIQY,TRBJ2-4,TRBV19
ASSDRRLNEKLF,TRBJ1-4,TRBV2
ASSLGAGPPFGAKNIQY,TRBJ2-4,TRBV5-1
ASSYFADLPTGELF,TRBJ2-2,TRBV6-5
ASSPQLDRNYNEQF,TRBJ2-1,TRBV7-6
SVEDPARGSYNEQF,TRBJ2-1,TRBV29-1
SVEEGMSGADGNTIY,TRBJ1-3,TRBV29-1
ASSEEGVEAF,TRBJ1-1,TRBV10-2
ASSVVGQGASDTQY,TRBJ2-3,TRBV9
ASSPGGAFYNEQF,TRBJ2-1,TRBV6-1
ASSQDYTGTQY,TRBJ2-5,TRBV14
ASSFRGTLYEQY,TRBJ2-7,TRBV12-3/TRBV12-4
ASSLGAVSSTDTQY,TRBJ2-3,TRBV7-9
ASSRARQGAVHSGANVLT,TRBJ2-6,TRBV11-1
ASSVARPPNEQF,TRBJ2-1,TRBV12-3/TRBV12-4
ATGSGSTDTQY,TRBJ2-3,TRBV24-1
ASTEGGYTQY,TRBJ2-3,TRBV12-3/TRBV12-4
ASSPGLALIDEQF,TRBJ2-1,TRBV5-4
ASTTTGWDTEAF,TRBJ1-1,TRBV27
ASSPQTQRYSYEQY,TRBJ2-7,TRBV5-1
ASSLNVFGTQY,TRBJ2-5,TRBV7-2
ASSIDRGGQPQH,TRBJ1-5,TRBV5-1
SVGRSSYNEQF,TRBJ2-1,TRBV29-1
ASSHPIIAGVVETQY,TRBJ2-5,TRBV7-9
SADPRKTFNEQF,TRBJ2-1,TRBV29-1
SVGELAIEQF,TRBJ2-1,TRBV29-1
SAQGARGDETQY,TRBJ2-5,TRBV20-1
ASSSPELGSGRTDTQY,TRBJ2-3,TRBV27
ASKFDSLGGGYT,TRBJ1-2,TRBV7-2
ASRTGGGTFIHEQF,TRBJ2-1,TRBV28
ASSYSPGSEQY,TRBJ2-7,TRBV6-2/TRBV6-3